This T cell receptor (beta chain) was found in a study of stem cell transplantation in POMP-related autoinflammatory disease listed by TCRdb under 2021. In terms of the full investigation: It was hypothesized that MHC class I-dependent CD8+ T-cell differentiation and positive selection are impaired by defective thymoproteasomes, resulting in skewing of the TRB repertoire. High-throughput TRB sequencing assessed how POMP deficiency affects T-cell receptor beta repertoire diversity and CDR3 characteristics.

With respect to this clone: Its antigen target is currently unknown. There are no base qualities to consult, and no much larger clone falls within one base.

Before TRB sequencing, T-cell subsets (conventional T cells, CD8+ T cells, regulatory T cells, T follicular helper cells) were sorted. The germline V gene specifies MGHRA as CDR1 and YSYEKL as CDR2. There are 16 amino acids in the CDR3, from cysteine to phenylalanine inclusive. Just CDR3 DNA is preserved here, 48 bases in frame from base 1. V and J are trimmed by 2 bases and 2 bases, and the gene matches miss 4 bases of the junction. Paper-wide results and their limitations: Statistical significance for the trend toward lower diversity and increased clonality in PRAID patients was reached only for regulatory T cells. A restricted number of unique TRB V-J gene pairings was observed in PRAID patients. PRAID patients trended toward lower TRB diversity and higher clonality across all analyzed T-cell subsets.

The library was produced with the immunoSEQ multiplex PCR assay. The authors' analysis ran thus. Shannon entropy, which accounts for clonal size distribution, was used to quantify repertoire diversity. The Gini-Simpson index (Simpson_1-D) served as the measure of how unequally clonotypes were distributed. In TCRdb, the immuneACCESS table is reduced to in-frame sequences with V and J assigned. These tables do not hold every clone; where another copy was compared, an unresolved V gene accounts for under half, and the others remain unexplained. V and J calls and clone size follow that table, whereas D and trimming were derived from the DNA. For this sample there are 6,000 to 7,000 clones; roughly four fifths appear just once. The ten largest clones take up 4% to 5% of the sample.

The chain links TRBV4-1 with TRBJ1-2, with TRBD1 matching 11 junction bases. The TCR sequence derives from a human donor in good health. The sample taken for sequencing was a CXCR5-defined cell subset from PBMCs. The DNA sequence is as follows: TGCGCCAGCAGCCAACCGGGACAGGGGGGGAACTATGGCTACACCTTC. Its product reads: CASSQPGQGGNYGYTF.